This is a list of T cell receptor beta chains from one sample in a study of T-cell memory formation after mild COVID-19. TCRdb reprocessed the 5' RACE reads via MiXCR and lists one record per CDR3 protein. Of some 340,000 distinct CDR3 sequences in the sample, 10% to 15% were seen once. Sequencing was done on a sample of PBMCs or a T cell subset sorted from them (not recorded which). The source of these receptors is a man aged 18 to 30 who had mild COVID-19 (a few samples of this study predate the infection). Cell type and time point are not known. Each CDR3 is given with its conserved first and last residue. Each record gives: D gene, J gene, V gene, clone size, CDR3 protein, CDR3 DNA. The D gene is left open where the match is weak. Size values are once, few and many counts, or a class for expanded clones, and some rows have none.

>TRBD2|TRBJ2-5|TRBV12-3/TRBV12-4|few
CATNRGLAGGSTQYF
TGTGCCACCAACCGGGGACTAGCGGGGGGTTCGACCCAGTACTTC
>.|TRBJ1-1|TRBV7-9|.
CASSLVRGKNTEAFF
TGTGCCAGCAGCTTAGTCCGTGGGAAGAACACTGAAGCTTTCTTT
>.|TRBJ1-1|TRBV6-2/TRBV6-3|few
CASRDTYTEAFF
TGTGCCAGCCGGGACACCTACACTGAAGCTTTCTTT
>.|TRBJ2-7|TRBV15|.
CATSRDSSYEQYF
TGTGCCACCAGCAGAGACAGCTCCTACGAGCAGTACTTC
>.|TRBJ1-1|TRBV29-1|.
CSVTAYTEAFF
TGCAGCGTAACAGCCTACACTGAAGCTTTCTTT
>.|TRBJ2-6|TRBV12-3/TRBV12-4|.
CASSLVRTGANVLTF
TGTGCCAGCAGTTTAGTCAGGACTGGGGCCAACGTCCTGACTTTC
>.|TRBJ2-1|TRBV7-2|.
CASSLEPGYEQFF
TGTGCCAGCAGCTTAGAACCGGGGTATGAGCAGTTCTTC
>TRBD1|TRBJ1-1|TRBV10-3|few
CAISDPHGQVNTEAFF
TGTGCCATCAGTGACCCCCATGGACAGGTGAACACTGAAGCTTTCTTT
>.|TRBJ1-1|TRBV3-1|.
CASSPGVRTEAFF
TGTGCCAGCAGCCCGGGGGTTCGCACTGAAGCTTTCTTT
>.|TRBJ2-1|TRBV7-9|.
CASRPRVGAPFF
TGTGCCAGTCGACCAAGGGTAGGGGCACCGTTCTTC
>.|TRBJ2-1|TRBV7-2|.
CASSLVFSVHPNEQFF
TGTGCCAGCAGCTTAGTATTCAGTGTACACCCCAATGAGCAGTTCTTC
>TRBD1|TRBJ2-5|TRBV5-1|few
CASSRGTVVETQYF
TGCGCCAGCAGTAGGGGGACAGTCGTCGAGACCCAGTACTTC
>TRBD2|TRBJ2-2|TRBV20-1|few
CSAAGLAGVANTGELFF
TGCAGTGCTGCCGGGCTAGCGGGAGTCGCGAACACCGGGGAGCTGTTTTTT
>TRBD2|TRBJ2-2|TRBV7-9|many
CASSRGLAGGYTGELFF
TGTGCCAGCAGCCGCGGACTAGCGGGGGGCTACACCGGGGAGCTGTTTTTT
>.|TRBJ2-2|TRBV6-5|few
CASSYFGNTGELFF
TGTGCCAGCAGTTACTTCGGGAACACCGGGGAGCTGTTTTTT
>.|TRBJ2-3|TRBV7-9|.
CASSTPYGEDTDTQYF
TGTGCCAGCAGCACCCCTTACGGGGAAGATACAGATACGCAGTATTTT
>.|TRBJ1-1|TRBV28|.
CASSPIMGGMNTEAFF
TGTGCCAGCAGTCCCATAATGGGGGGGATGAACACTGAAGCTTTCTTT
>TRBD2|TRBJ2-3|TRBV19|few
CASSTLKAGGTDTQYF
TGTGCCAGTAGTACCCTCAAAGCGGGGGGTACAGATACGCAGTATTTT
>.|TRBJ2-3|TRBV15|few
CATYWVGGLTDTQYF
TGTGCCACCTACTGGGTAGGGGGTCTCACAGATACGCAGTATTTT
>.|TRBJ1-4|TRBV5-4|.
CASSLGTAVGKLFF
TGTGCCAGCAGCCTAGGGACGGCCGTTGGAAAACTGTTTTTT
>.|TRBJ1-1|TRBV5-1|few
CASSLAGYSAAFF
TGCGCCAGCAGCTTGGCGGGGTATAGTGCGGCTTTCTTT
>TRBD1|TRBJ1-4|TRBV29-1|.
CSVESGTGNEKLFF
TGCAGCGTTGAATCCGGGACAGGGAATGAAAAACTGTTTTTT
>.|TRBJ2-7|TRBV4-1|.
CASSQFPIWGEQYF
TGCGCCAGCAGCCAATTCCCCATCTGGGGCGAGCAGTACTTC
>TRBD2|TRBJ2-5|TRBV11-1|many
CASSYIRDYQETQYF
TGTGCCAGCAGCTATATCCGGGACTATCAAGAGACCCAGTACTTC
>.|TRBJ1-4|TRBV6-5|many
CASRGSSTNEKLFF
TGTGCCAGCAGGGGTTCATCAACTAATGAAAAACTGTTTTTT